These 3 T cell receptor beta chains came from one sample sequenced in a study of radiation and T cells in renal cell carcinoma (dated by TCRdb to 2020 to 2021). What this sample's time point label stands for: blood 2 weeks post-SBRT. Read against the paper, the sample's treatment or condition label means: 15 Gy SBRT to primary tumor, nephrectomy 4 weeks later. Library generation was performed with the immunoSEQ multiplex PCR assay. As stored in TCRdb, this immuneACCESS dataset retains in-frame rearrangements with V and J assigned. A fraction of the clones does not appear; measured against another copy, unresolved V genes explain less than half of the discrepancy, and the remainder lacks a known reason. Here the sample has fewer than 150,000 clones; approximately 90% occur a single time. 5.8% of the sample comes from the top ten. This sample comprised blood, obtained from a patient whose treatment included radiotherapy and nephrectomy. The receptors here all came from a woman in her sixties or seventies with renal cell carcinoma.

The V and J genes are TRBV5-1 and TRBJ2-5; possibly TRBD2 for D (6 bases). Trimming cost V 4 bases and J 4 bases, with 14 bases left between them. CDR1 is SGHRS, CDR2 YFSETQ, per germline. CDR3 size: 14 residues. The CDR3 sequence: CASSPRTKGETQYF. Here the CDR3 DNA reads TGCGCCAGCAGCCCCCGGACTAAAGGAGAGACCCAGTACTTC.

The V call is TRBV4-1, the J call TRBJ1-6; D is unresolved. CDR1 is MGHRA, CDR2 YSYEKL, per germline. Between the trimmed V and J ends, which lost 0 bases and 9 bases, there was a span of 3 bases. The CDR3 runs to 12 residues. CDR3 region: CASSQDFSPLHF. CDR3 nucleotide sequence: TGCGCCAGCAGCCAAGATTTTTCACCCCTCCACTTT.

V gene TRBV7-3 combines with J gene TRBJ2-3, with D perhaps TRBD1 or TRBD2 (6 bases each). The germline V and J ends were trimmed by 5 bases and 0 bases, with 12 bases remaining between them. CDR1 and CDR2 (germline): SGHTA, FQGTGA. The CDR3 loop spans 15 amino acids. CDR3 in amino acids: CASSVQGGSTDTQYF. The CDR3 DNA reads TGTGCCAGCAGCGTACAGGGAGGAAGCACAGATACGCAGTATTTT.